Following are 24 T cell receptor beta chains from one sample sequenced in a study of blood T cell repertoires in COVID-19. Produced via immunoSEQ multiplex PCR; TCRdb's table is partial and in-frame only. The profile covers around 50,000 clones, with almost 80% appearing a single time and under 6% taken by the ten largest. The sequencing sample was made of PBMCs or T cells enriched from blood (not recorded which). The receptors come from a woman aged 50 to 60 with acute COVID-19.

The chain joins TRBV19 to TRBJ1-2; the match to TRBD1 covers 8 bases. Trimming at V came to 5 bases and at J to 2 bases, leaving 4 bases not matched to a gene. The CDR3 is 14 residues long. Germline V gene sequence: CDR1 LNHDA, CDR2 SQIVND (reference sequence). The DNA for the CDR3 is TGTGCCAGTAGTGCCGACAGGGGAAACTATGGCTACACCTTC. It translates to CASSADRGNYGYTF. Filled out from reference TRBV19 and TRBJ1-2, the complete variable domain reads DGGITQSPKYLFRKEGQNVTLSCEQNLNHDAMYWYRQDPGQGLRLIYYSQIVNDFQKGDIAEGYSVSREKKESFPLTVTSAQKNPTAFYLCASSADRGNYGYTFGSGTRLTVV.

CDR3 sequence reads: CASSIGPGQVYYGYTF. CDR3 coding DNA: TGTGCCAGTAGTATTGGCCCGGGACAGGTATACTATGGCTACACCTTC. The V and J genes are TRBV19 and TRBJ1-2; TRBD1 aligns across 8 bases. J was trimmed by 3 bases and V by 3 bases; bases with no gene match: 9. This CDR3 region has 16 residues. CDR1 and CDR2 from the germline V gene are LNHDA and SQIVND (reference sequence). Drawing the rest from reference TRBV19 and TRBJ1-2, the complete variable domain is DGGITQSPKYLFRKEGQNVTLSCEQNLNHDAMYWYRQDPGQGLRLIYYSQIVNDFQKGDIAEGYSVSREKKESFPLTVTSAQKNPTAFYLCASSIGPGQVYYGYTFGSGTRLTVV.

By sample share, this clone is medium-sized. The V and J genes are TRBV19 and TRBJ1-5; D perhaps matches TRBD1 (5 bases). CDR3 length: 13 residues. Trimming cost V 8 bases and J 6 bases, with 14 bases left between them. Germline loops: CDR1 LNHDA, CDR2 SQIVND (reference sequence). The chain's CDR3 is CASEIGVGQPQHF. CDR3 in DNA: TGTGCCAGTGAAATAGGGGTGGGTCAGCCCCAGCATTTT.

The chain combines TRBV25-1 with TRBJ1-2, with 7 nucleotides matching TRBD1. With 5 bases clipped from V and 3 bases from J, the junction kept 6 bases outside the gene matches. This CDR3 contains 14 residues. Per the germline V gene, CDR1 is MGHDK and CDR2 is SYGVNS. CDR3 protein: CASSPGGGYYGYTF. CDR3 in DNA: TGTGCCAGCAGTCCTGGAGGGGGCTACTATGGCTACACCTTC.

CDR3 sequence reads: CACRRLSNTGELFF. In DNA form, the CDR3 reads TGTGCCTGTAGGAGACTATCGAACACCGGGGAGCTGTTTTTT. This chain uses TRBV30 with TRBJ2-2, with D perhaps matching TRBD2 (5 bases). CDR1 and CDR2 (germline): GTSNPN, SVGIG (reference sequence). The CDR3 loop spans 14 amino acids. V dropped 6 bases and J dropped 0 bases, with 11 bases sitting between them.

The chain combines TRBV9 with TRBJ1-2; no clear D. The CDR3 is 15 amino acids. Germline V gives CDR1 SGDLS, CDR2 YYNGEE. Trimming took 0 bases from V and 4 from J, leaving 13 bases between them. CDR3 amino acids: CASSVADFTSYGYTF. The CDR3 bases are TGTGCCAGCAGCGTAGCTGACTTTACTAGCTATGGCTACACCTTC.

This clone was recorded only once. This chain connects TRBV6-4 to TRBJ2-2; D is uncertain. The V and J ends lost 0 bases and 5 bases respectively, with 10 bases between them. The CDR3 is 15 residues long. CDR1 is MRHNA, CDR2 SNTAGT, per germline. The CDR3 sequence is CASSDSQHGTGELFF. The CDR3 coding sequence is TGTGCCAGCAGTGACTCCCAGCACGGGACCGGGGAGCTGTTTTTT.

The rearrangement joins TRBV10-3 to TRBJ1-3, with TRBD1 as a possible D gene (6 bases). CDR1 ENHRY and CDR2 SYGVKD come from the germline V gene. V was trimmed by 0 bases and J by 2 bases, leaving 8 bases between them. The CDR3 is made up of 15 amino acids. This chain's CDR3 is CAISESNRAGNTIYF. For the CDR3, the DNA is TGTGCCATCAGTGAGTCGAACAGGGCTGGAAACACCATATATTTT.

The gene calls are TRBV11-2 and TRBJ2-3; the match to TRBD2 covers 13 bases. V shed 5 bases, J shed 5 bases, and the junction held 7 bases outside the gene matches. This CDR3 spans 16 amino acids. Germline CDR1 reads SGHAT; CDR2 reads FQNNGV. For the CDR3, the DNA is TGTGCCAGCAGCATACAACTAGCGGGGGGGATAGATACGCAGTATTTT. As protein: CASSIQLAGGIDTQYF.

This clone was seen a handful of times. Within the sample, other DNA sequences also encode this same CDR3. V and J are TRBV6-5 and TRBJ1-2, with TRBD1 matching over 10 bases. The germline V gene encodes CDR1 MNHEY and CDR2 SVGAGI. J gave up 4 bases and V 11 bases, and 10 bases lay outside the gene matches. There are 14 residues in the CDR3. CDR3 amino acids: CASKTGGASYGYTF. The CDR3 region has the DNA TGTGCCTCCAAGACAGGGGGCGCGAGCTATGGCTACACCTTC.

V is TRBV12-5 and J is TRBJ2-5; TRBD1 is a possible D gene (6 bases). CDR1 is LGHNT and CDR2 is FRNRAP in the germline V gene. V was trimmed by 5 bases and J by 4 bases, leaving 11 bases between them. The CDR3 consists of 13 residues. CDR3 coding DNA: TGTGCTAGTGGTCAAGGGGGTGGAGAGACCCAGTACTTC. This encodes CASGQGGGETQYF. Together with reference TRBV12-5 and TRBJ2-5, the CDR3 gives the full variable domain: DARVTQTPRHKVTEMGQEVTMRCQPILGHNTVFWYRQTMMQGLELLAYFRNRAPLDDSGMPKDRFSAEMPDATLATLKIQPSEPRDSAVYFCASGQGGGETQYFGPGTRLLVL.

J is TRBJ1-2 and V is TRBV5-1; possibly TRBD1 for D (6 bases). The V end was cut by 1 base, the J end by 8 bases, with 18 bases between. This CDR3 region has 15 residues. Germline V lookup: CDR1 SGHRS, CDR2 YFSETQ. CDR3 in DNA: TGCGCCAGCAGCTTGATAGATGGGGGCTCTTTGGGCTACACCTTC. This codes for CASSLIDGGSLGYTF.

CDR3 region: CASSPGTGGFLAEAFF. The CDR3 nucleotides are TGTGCCAGCTCACCTGGGACAGGGGGCTTTTTGGCTGAAGCTTTCTTT. The chain employs TRBV18 and TRBJ1-1, with 12 nucleotides matching TRBD1. The CDR3 covers 16 residues. The V and J ends lost 3 bases and 6 bases, in that order; junction bases with no gene match: 8. Germline lookup yields CDR1 KGHSH and CDR2 LQKENI.

The J gene is TRBJ1-4, the V gene TRBV2; D possibly corresponds to TRBD1 (5 bases). The CDR3 runs 14 residues. CDR1 is SNHLY, CDR2 FYNNEI, per germline. Trimming stripped 8 bases from V and 3 bases from J, with 13 bases between. In nucleotides, the CDR3 is TGTGCCAGCGGGGGGGTCACGGCTAATGAAAAACTGTTTTTT. Translation: CASGGVTANEKLFF.

V and J are TRBV30 and TRBJ1-1; maybe TRBD1 (5 bases). Germline V gene sequence: CDR1 GTSNPN, CDR2 SVGIG (reference sequence). Trimming shortened V by 0 bases and J by 3 bases, and 8 bases separated the two germline ends. CDR3 length equals 13 residues. The CDR3 protein is CAWSVQVDTEAFF. DNA for the CDR3: TGTGCCTGGAGTGTACAGGTGGACACTGAAGCTTTCTTT.

V and J are TRBV27 and TRBJ2-1; 15 bases align to TRBD2. The CDR3 has 16 residues. V gave up 6 bases and J gave up 8 bases; unmatched junction bases: 8. From germline, CDR1 is MNHEY and CDR2 SMNVEV (reference sequence). CDR3 bases: TGTGCCAGCAGCCGCCTCGGGACTAGCGGGGGGCATGAGCAGTTCTTC. This gives the protein CASSRLGTSGGHEQFF.

The chain combines TRBV5-4 with TRBJ1-1; D not resolved. The V end lost 0 bases, the J end lost 1 base, and 7 bases lay between the germline ends. This CDR3 is built from 14 residues. CDR1 SGHNT and CDR2 YYREEE come from the germline V gene (reference sequence). The CDR3 DNA reads as TGTGCCAGCAGCTTGGCCCGCGGGAACACTGAAGCTTTCTTT. This codes for CASSLARGNTEAFF.

This clone was counted between two and nine times. This sequence joins TRBV9 and TRBJ2-2; tentatively, D is TRBD1 (7 bases). The germline CDR1 and CDR2 sequences are SGDLS and YYNGEE. Trimming left V 0 bases short and J 6 bases short, with 18 bases between. The CDR3 extends over 17 amino acids. Here the CDR3 reads CASSVASLGRGAGELFF. The DNA for the CDR3 is TGTGCCAGCAGCGTAGCATCCTTGGGCAGGGGGGCCGGGGAGCTGTTTTTT.

The gene calls are TRBV4-2 and TRBJ2-1; 10 nucleotides align to TRBD2. Germline-derived CDR1 and CDR2 are LGHNA and YNFKEQ. This CDR3 region has 17 residues. V was pared by 1 base and J by 5 bases, with 8 bases of the junction left unmatched. The CDR3 coding sequence is TGTGCCAGCAGCCAAGTCGGAGCGGGGGGGATCGACAATGAGCAGTTCTTC. Translation: CASSQVGAGGIDNEQFF.

V is TRBV28 and J is TRBJ2-7; D is undetermined. Germline assignment: CDR1 MDHEN and CDR2 SYDVKM. The CDR3 spans 15 residues. V was clipped by 2 bases and J by 6 bases, with 17 bases between them. For the CDR3, the DNA is TGTGCCAGCAGTTTAAGTGGTCTTCTTAGAGGCGAGCAGTACTTC. It codes for CASSLSGLLRGEQYF.

This clone occurred many times. The V and J genes are TRBV2 and TRBJ1-3, with 7 bases that match TRBD1. The length of the CDR3 is 13 residues. The V segment lost 6 bases and the J segment 8 bases; nucleotides outside the gene matches: 7. Germline lookup yields CDR1 SNHLY and CDR2 FYNNEI. The CDR3 spells CASSWTGVDTIYF. The CDR3 bases are TGTGCCAGCAGCTGGACAGGCGTGGACACCATATATTTT.

Comments on this clone: Germline and junction disagree at one end, which may indicate a read error. The CDR3 DNA reads TGTGCCAGCAGCCTAGCCGGACAGGGCCACGGCTACACCTTC. Translated: CASSLAGQGHGYTF. This chain connects TRBV7-9 to TRBJ1-2; TRBD1 matches 8 bases. The CDR3 is 14 residues long. Germline CDR1 reads SEHNR; CDR2 reads FQNEAQ (reference sequence).

This chain uses TRBV10-3 with TRBJ1-1, with D perhaps matching TRBD1 (5 bases). CDR1 is ENHRY, CDR2 SYGVKD, per germline. V was trimmed by 10 bases and J by 2 bases, leaving 17 bases between them. The CDR3 runs 14 residues. The CDR3 is CATTKQEPNTEAFF. The CDR3 region has the DNA TGTGCCACCACCAAACAGGAACCCAACACTGAAGCTTTCTTT.

The chain joins TRBV5-1 to TRBJ1-1; D call uncertain. With 6 bases removed from V and 5 bases from J, the gap between germline ends came to 17 bases. The CDR3 totals 14 residues. The germline V gene has CDR1 SGHRS and CDR2 YFSETQ. CDR3 sequence (DNA): TGCGCCAGCACACCTTCGGCGGGTGGGACTGAAGCTTTCTTT. Its protein product is CASTPSAGGTEAFF.